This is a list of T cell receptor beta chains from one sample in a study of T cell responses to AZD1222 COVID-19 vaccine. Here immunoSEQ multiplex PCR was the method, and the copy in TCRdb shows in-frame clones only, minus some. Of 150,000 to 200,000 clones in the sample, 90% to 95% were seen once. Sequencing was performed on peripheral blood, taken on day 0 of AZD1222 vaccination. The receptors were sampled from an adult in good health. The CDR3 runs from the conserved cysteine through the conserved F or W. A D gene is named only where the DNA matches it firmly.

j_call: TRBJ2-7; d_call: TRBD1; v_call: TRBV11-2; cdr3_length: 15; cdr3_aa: CASSEGTGESYEQYF; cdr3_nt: TGTGCCAGCAGCGAAGGGACAGGGGAGTCCTACGAGCAGTACTTC
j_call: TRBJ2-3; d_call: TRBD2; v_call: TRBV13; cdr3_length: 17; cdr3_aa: CASSLGLAGETADTQYF; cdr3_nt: TGTGCCAGCAGCTTAGGCCTAGCGGGAGAGACGGCAGATACGCAGTATTTT
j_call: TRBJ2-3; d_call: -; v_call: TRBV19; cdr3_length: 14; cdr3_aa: CASSIVDSVDTQYF; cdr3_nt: TGTGCCAGTAGTATAGTTGACAGCGTCGATACGCAGTATTTT
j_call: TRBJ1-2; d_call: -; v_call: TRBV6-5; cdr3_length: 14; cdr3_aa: CASSYLNRAYGYTF; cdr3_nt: TGTGCCAGCAGTTACCTCAACAGGGCCTATGGCTACACCTTC
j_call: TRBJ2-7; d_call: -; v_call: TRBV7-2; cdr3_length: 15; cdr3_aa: CASSLVGRETYEQYF; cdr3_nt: TGTGCCAGCAGCTTAGTGGGCCGGGAGACCTACGAGCAGTACTTC
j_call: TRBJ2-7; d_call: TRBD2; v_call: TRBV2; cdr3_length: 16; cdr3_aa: CASSESGLAGSYEQYF; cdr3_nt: TGTGCCAGCAGTGAAAGTGGCCTAGCGGGTTCCTACGAGCAGTACTTC
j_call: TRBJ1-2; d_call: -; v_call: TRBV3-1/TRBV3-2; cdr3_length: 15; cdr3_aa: CASSFPTGPNYGYTF; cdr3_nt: TGTGCCAGCAGCTTCCCGACAGGTCCTAACTATGGCTACACCTTC
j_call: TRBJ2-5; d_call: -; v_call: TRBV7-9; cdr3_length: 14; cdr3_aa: CASRPGTSRETQYF; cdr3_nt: TGTGCCAGCAGACCCGGGACGAGCCGGGAGACCCAGTACTTC
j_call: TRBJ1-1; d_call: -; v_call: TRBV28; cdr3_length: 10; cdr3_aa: CASRNREAFF; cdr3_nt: TGTGCCAGCAGGAACAGGGAAGCTTTCTTT
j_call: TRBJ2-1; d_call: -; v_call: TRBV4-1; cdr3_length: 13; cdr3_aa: CASSAGLYNEQFF; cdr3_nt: TGCGCCAGCAGCGCGGGGCTCTACAATGAGCAGTTCTTC
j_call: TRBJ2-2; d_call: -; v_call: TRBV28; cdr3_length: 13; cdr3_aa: CASSLGYAGELFF; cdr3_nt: TGTGCCAGCAGTTTAGGGTACGCCGGGGAGCTGTTTTTT
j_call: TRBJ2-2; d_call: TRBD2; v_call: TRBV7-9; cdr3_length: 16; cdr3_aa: CASSGLLAGLTGELFF; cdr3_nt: TGTGCCAGCAGCGGACTCCTAGCGGGTTTGACCGGGGAGCTGTTTTTT